The rows below give T cell receptor beta chains drawn from one sample of a study of cytomegalovirus exposure and HLA in healthy donors. This table comes from immunoSEQ multiplex PCR, and its TCRdb copy is limited to in-frame clones, with some not included. In total, the table holds about 130,000 clones. Sequenced material: PBMCs. The receptor source for this set is a woman in her thirties or forties in good health and CMV-seronegative. The CDR3 runs from the conserved cysteine through the conserved F or W. D genes are given only for firm matches.

J: TRBJ1-3; D: .; V: TRBV28; CDR3: CASTVQGKGNTIYF; DNA: TGTGCCAGCACCGTCCAGGGAAAGGGAAACACCATATATTTT
J: TRBJ1-2; D: .; V: TRBV7-2; CDR3: CASSLVGPRRNYGYTF; DNA: TGTGCCAGCAGCTTAGTTGGGCCGCGACGTAACTATGGCTACACCTTC
J: TRBJ1-2; D: .; V: TRBV7-9; CDR3: CASSLMDSYYGYTF; DNA: TGTGCCAGCAGCCTCATGGACAGCTACTATGGCTACACCTTC
J: TRBJ1-6; D: .; V: TRBV28; CDR3: CASSLRDSPLHF; DNA: TGTGCCAGCAGTTTGAGGGATTCACCCCTCCACTTT
J: TRBJ1-4; D: .; V: TRBV7-2; CDR3: CASSLTILDSATNEKLFF; DNA: TGTGCCAGCAGCTTAACCATTCTAGACAGTGCAACTAATGAAAAACTGTTTTTT
J: TRBJ1-1; D: .; V: TRBV13; CDR3: CASRTRGMNTEAFF; DNA: TGTGCCAGCAGAACCAGGGGAATGAACACTGAAGCTTTCTTT
J: TRBJ1-2; D: .; V: TRBV7-2; CDR3: CASSPITGNYGYTF; DNA: TGTGCCAGCAGCCCCATTACAGGGAACTATGGCTACACCTTC
J: TRBJ1-4; D: TRBD1; V: TRBV15; CDR3: CATSRKQDRAGTNEKLFF; DNA: TGTGCCACCAGCAGAAAACAGGACAGGGCGGGGACTAATGAAAAACTGTTTTTT
J: TRBJ2-5; D: .; V: TRBV27; CDR3: CASSQGGPKETQYF; DNA: TGTGCCAGCAGTCAGGGGGGACCAAAGGAGACCCAGTACTTC
J: TRBJ2-5; D: TRBD2; V: TRBV10-3; CDR3: CAISLTPGGQETQYF; DNA: TGTGCCATCAGTCTCACGCCGGGGGGGCAAGAGACCCAGTACTTC
J: TRBJ2-3; D: .; V: TRBV2; CDR3: CASREEYDTQYF; DNA: TGTGCCAGCAGGGAGGAGTATGATACGCAGTATTTT
J: TRBJ1-5; D: .; V: TRBV10-3; CDR3: CAISEGTVVSQPQHF; DNA: TGTGCCATCAGTGAGGGTACAGTAGTTAGTCAGCCCCAGCATTTT
J: TRBJ1-3; D: .; V: TRBV7-3; CDR3: CASSFGGPGNTIYF; DNA: TGTGCCAGCAGCTTCGGGGGGCCAGGAAACACCATATATTTT
J: TRBJ2-6; D: .; V: TRBV2; CDR3: CASSEGPGGANVLTF; DNA: TGTGCCAGCAGTGAAGGGCCAGGGGGGGCCAACGTCCTGACTTTC
J: TRBJ2-1; D: TRBD2; V: TRBV19; CDR3: CASSINARAGENEQFF; DNA: TGTGCCAGTAGTATAAACGCCCGAGCGGGGGAAAATGAGCAGTTCTTC
J: TRBJ2-3; D: TRBD2; V: TRBV5-6; CDR3: CASSSYSGGADTQYF; DNA: TGTGCCAGCAGCTCCTATAGCGGGGGCGCAGATACGCAGTATTTT
J: TRBJ2-3; D: TRBD2; V: TRBV6-7; CDR3: CASSQGSGTSGDRSTDTQYF; DNA: TGTGCCAGCAGCCAGGGATCTGGGACTAGCGGGGATCGTAGCACAGATACGCAGTATTTT